Following are 5 T cell receptor beta chains from one sample sequenced in a study of regulatory T cells in long-lasting Graves disease. Regarding time point: newly diagnosed GD, antithyroid drugs for less than 3 months. Making the TCR library involved RNA that had been extracted from PBMCs. Arm-PCR of CDR3 regions with iRepertoire HTBI primers generated TCR beta libraries. Using its own MiXCR run on the multiplex PCR reads, TCRdb lists one record per CDR3 protein. The table includes over 350,000 distinct CDR3 sequences, 15% detected once. These data also formed part of another study, on T cells in Graves' hyperthyroidism and ophthalmopathy.

Sequences were derived from peripheral blood mononuclear cells (PBMCs), sampled at new diagnosis, from a patient treated with antithyroid drugs. These receptors originate from a woman between 35 and 50 years old with Graves disease.

This clonotype was observed at least ten times. The chain couples TRBV7-8 to TRBJ1-5; TRBD1 agrees at 7 bases. Germline lookup yields CDR1 SGHVS and CDR2 FQNEAQ. V shed 3 bases, J shed 7 bases, and the junction held 9 bases outside the gene matches. CDR3 length: 15 amino acids. The CDR3 coding sequence is TGTGCCAGCAGCTTTAGTACAGGGGTGGGACAGCCCCAGCATTTT. Protein: CASSFSTGVGQPQHF.

This clonotype was counted many times. CDR3 amino acids: CASSGSGSPWNEQFF. Written as DNA, the CDR3 is TGTGCCAGCAGTGGTAGCGGGAGTCCCTGGAATGAGCAGTTCTTC. V and J are TRBV28 and TRBJ2-1; the match to TRBD2 covers 9 bases. The germline V gene encodes CDR1 MDHEN and CDR2 SYDVKM. The CDR3 length is 15 residues. Trimming took 5 bases from V and 7 from J; bases not matched to a gene: 9.

J is TRBJ1-5 and V is TRBV28; D uncertain. Deletions cut 6 bases from V and 9 bases from J, with 12 bases between. CDR1 and CDR2 from the germline V gene are MDHEN and SYDVKM. CDR3 length: 12 residues. The CDR3: CASSRPSGPQHF. The CDR3 DNA is TGTGCCAGCAGCAGGCCGTCGGGGCCCCAGCATTTT.

This clonotype was recorded many times. The chain joins TRBV28 to TRBJ2-7; D remains unclear. This CDR3 has 18 amino acids. The germline V and J ends were trimmed by 2 bases and 0 bases, with 20 bases remaining between them. The germline gives CDR1 MDHEN, CDR2 SYDVKM. CDR3 DNA sequence: TGTGCCAGCAGTTTAGGCCCTACCCTCTGGATGAGCTCCTACGAGCAGTACTTC. Its protein product is CASSLGPTLWMSSYEQYF.

Concerning this clonotype itself: This may arise from a read error, as a much more abundant clone is one base away. The CDR3 DNA reads as TGTACCAGCGCGGCCAAATCCTACGAGCAGTACTTC. Translated, it gives CTSAAKSYEQYF. The rearrangement links TRBV7-2 to TRBJ2-7; no firm D call. The CDR3 is made up of 12 amino acids. Per the germline V gene, CDR1 is SGHTA and CDR2 is FQGNSA. V lost 8 bases and J 1 base, leaving 9 bases between the germline ends.